The T cell receptor beta chain under discussion was sequenced for a study of blood T cell repertoires in COVID-19. As for the study in general: COVID-19 samples collected from the United States, Italy and Spain covered acute and convalescent phases.

Deletions cut 4 bases from V and 4 bases from J, with 13 bases between. Germline CDR1 and CDR2: MDHEN and SYDVKM. CDR3 length: 14 amino acids. Measured with immunoSEQ multiplex PCR; TCRdb has only the in-frame clones, and not every one. Of under 250,000 clones listed, 81% are singletons. This rearrangement joins TRBV28 to TRBJ1-2; TRBD1 is a possible D gene (6 bases). The source is a woman aged 45-59 years with acute COVID-19. Material: PBMCs or T cells enriched from blood (not recorded which). The CDR3 protein is CASSSSRGSYGYTF. The CDR3 nucleotides read TGTGCCAGCAGTTCAAGCAGGGGTAGCTATGGCTACACCTTC.